The 2 T cell receptor beta chains listed next were all sequenced from one sample in a study of CD8+ T cells in alopecia areata. Treatment given: oral pan-JAK inhibitor, 5-10 mg twice daily. Extracted RNA was reverse transcribed, and the resulting cDNA served as sequencing template. Profiled with immunoSEQ multiplex PCR; TCRdb holds only in-frame clones, not every one. The table includes roughly 220,000 clones, 30% to 40% detected once. The sample was CD4+ T cells sorted from blood, taken at roughly week 30, from a patient treated with tofacitinib. These receptor sequences come from a human donor with alopecia areata.

The rearrangement uses TRBV7-6 and TRBJ2-5, with a weak D call TRBD1 (7 bases). The CDR3 contains 16 residues. CDR1 SGHVS and CDR2 FNYEAQ come from the germline V gene. Trimming removed 5 bases at V and 1 base at J, with 17 bases between. CDR3 nucleotides: TGTGCCAGCAGCCGCCGACCCAGGGGGGTCCAAGAGACCCAGTACTTC. Translated, it gives CASSRRPRGVQETQYF. Filled out from reference TRBV7-6 and TRBJ2-5, the complete variable domain reads GAGVSQSPRYKVTKRGQDVALRCDPISGHVSLYWYRQALGQGPEFLTYFNYEAQQDKSGLPNDRFSAERPEGSISTLTIQRTEQRDSAMYRCASSRRPRGVQETQYFGPGTRLLVL.

J is TRBJ1-1 and V is TRBV20-1, with D unclear. The V end was cut by 6 bases, the J end by 11 bases, with 16 bases between. Germline V lookup: CDR1 DFQATT, CDR2 SNEGSKA (reference sequence). The CDR3 is made up of 11 amino acids. The CDR3: CSAGQPQLAFF. The DNA for the CDR3 is TGCAGTGCAGGGCAGCCCCAGCTCGCTTTCTTT.